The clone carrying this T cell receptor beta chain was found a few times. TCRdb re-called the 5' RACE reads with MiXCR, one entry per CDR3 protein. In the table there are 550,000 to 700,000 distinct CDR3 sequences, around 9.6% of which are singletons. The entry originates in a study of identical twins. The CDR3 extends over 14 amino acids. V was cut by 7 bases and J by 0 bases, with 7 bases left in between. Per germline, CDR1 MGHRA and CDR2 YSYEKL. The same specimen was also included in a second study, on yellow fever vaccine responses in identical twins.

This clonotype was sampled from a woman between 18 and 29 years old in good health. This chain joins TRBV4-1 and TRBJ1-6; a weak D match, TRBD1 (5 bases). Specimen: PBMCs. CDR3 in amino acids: CASKGSSYNSPLHF. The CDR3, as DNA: TGCGCCAGCAAGGGGAGCTCCTATAATTCACCCCTCCACTTT.